This record covers a single T cell receptor beta chain. This entry belongs to a study of T cells in Graves' hyperthyroidism and ophthalmopathy. V lost 5 bases and J 12 bases, leaving 17 bases between the germline ends. This CDR3 has 13 residues. Germline V lookup: CDR1 DFQATT, CDR2 SNEGSKA (reference sequence). Amplification yielded TCR beta CDR3 regions, with RNA transcripts as the source. TCR CDR3 regions were first amplified by RT-PCR with HTBI primers. TCRdb re-called the multiplex PCR reads with MiXCR, one entry per CDR3 protein. The sample contains 500,000 to 650,000 distinct CDR3 sequences, around 15% of which appear only once.

V usage is TRBV20-1 and J usage is TRBJ2-6; D possibly corresponds to TRBD1 (6 bases). The sample was blood. This sequence originates from a woman between 45 and 60 years old with Graves' ophthalmopathy. The CDR3 loop reads CSASTGPWGVLTF. The CDR3 bases are TGCAGTGCTTCCACAGGGCCGTGGGGCGTCCTGACTTTC.